The entry that follows covers one T cell receptor beta chain sequence. Its antigen is still unknown. Sample-barcoded 5' priming and a J-beta primer mix drove a second PCR of about 6 to 11 cycles. TCRdb itself ran the 5' RACE reads through MiXCR, one entry per CDR3 protein. The table shows almost 1 million distinct CDR3 sequences, with 51% occurring only once. The data originate from a study of blood T cells in healthy people across ages. At the level of the study: About one barcoded TCR beta cDNA was captured per two T cells.

With each sample, at least 5.5 micrograms of total RNA were extracted. Trimming at V came to 9 bases and at J to 5 bases, leaving 5 bases not matched to a gene. CDR3 length equals 12 residues. CDR1 is MNHEY, CDR2 SMNVEV, per germline (reference sequence). Study-wide points: A strong correlation was found between TCR beta diversity and the percentage of naive T cells. With donor CMV status unknown, expanded clonotype changes were possibly confounded.

This TCR came from a woman aged 60-75 years in good health. V gene TRBV27 combines with J gene TRBJ2-5; 8 nucleotides agree with TRBD1. The source material was blood. The CDR3 region has the DNA TGTGCCAGTCAGGACAGGGAGGAGACCCAGTACTTC. It specifies CASQDREETQYF.